This T cell receptor (beta chain) was captured by sequencing in a study of T cell clonality in common variable immunodeficiency. Germline-derived CDR1 and CDR2 are SGHTA and FQGTGA. V lost 5 bases and J lost 5; bases outside the gene matches: 10. The CDR3 length is 16 residues. Findings and limits, study-wide: In common variable immunodeficiency, TCR beta chains reportedly carried fewer deletions and N-nucleotide insertions.

This clone was recorded many times. Its antigen is unknown. Read coverage stops 3 residues before the CDR3 terminus; the germline J gene supplies the remainder. Method: immunoSEQ multiplex PCR; TCRdb's copy keeps in-frame clones and lacks some. In total the sample includes 25,000 to 35,000 clones, none of them seen once. The chain recombines TRBV7-3 with TRBJ2-1, with 9 bases fitting TRBD2. This TCR derives from a human donor with common variable immunodeficiency. The material sequenced was peripheral blood mononuclear cells. The covered CDR3 bases are TGTGCCAGCAGCCCAGACAGCGGGAGGCCCAACAATGAG. It translates to CASSPDSGRPNNE. The CDR3 reads in full as CASSPDSGRPNNEQFF.